This T cell receptor (beta chain) was obtained from a study of shared clonotypes between healthy human individuals. Across the study: Three plates were used per donor for CD4 naive, three for CD4 memory, two for CD8 naive and one for CD8 memory. Whole-study results and caveats: Shared clonotypes across all four donors exceeded non-shared ones in generation probability. Since donors were few, the genetic and exposure-history diversity represented was limited.

Note on this clone: What it binds is unknown.

The data were produced by immunoSEQ multiplex PCR, yet TCRdb's version contains in-frame clones alone and is incomplete. This sample yields 1.5 million to 2.5 million clones, of which less than 95% are seen a single time; around 1.2% belongs to the top ten. Terminally differentiated effector memory CD45RA+ cells were excluded from the naive CD8 cells, which were CD45RO-negative and positively selected for CCR7. Between the trimmed V and J ends, which lost 6 bases and 2 bases, there was a span of 18 bases. Germline CDR1 is MNHNY and CDR2 is SVGAGI (reference sequence). The length of the CDR3 is 16 residues.

This TCR was sampled from a man aged 18 to 30 in good health. The source material was naive CD8+ T cells sorted from blood. The J gene is TRBJ2-3, the V gene TRBV6-6; no reliable D call. CDR3 coding DNA: TGTGCCAGCAGGAACATGGACGTCCGGTACACAGATACGCAGTATTTT. Encoded protein: CASRNMDVRYTDTQYF.